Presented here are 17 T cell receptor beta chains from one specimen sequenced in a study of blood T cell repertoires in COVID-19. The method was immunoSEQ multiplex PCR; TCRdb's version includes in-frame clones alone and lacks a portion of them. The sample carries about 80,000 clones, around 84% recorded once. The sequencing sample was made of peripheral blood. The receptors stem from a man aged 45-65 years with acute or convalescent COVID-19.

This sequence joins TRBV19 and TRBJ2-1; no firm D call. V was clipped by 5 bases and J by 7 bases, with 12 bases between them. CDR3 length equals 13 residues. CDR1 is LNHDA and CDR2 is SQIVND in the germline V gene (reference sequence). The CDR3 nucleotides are TGTGCCAGTAGTCCAAGCAGGCTGAATGAGCAGTTCTTC. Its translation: CASSPSRLNEQFF.

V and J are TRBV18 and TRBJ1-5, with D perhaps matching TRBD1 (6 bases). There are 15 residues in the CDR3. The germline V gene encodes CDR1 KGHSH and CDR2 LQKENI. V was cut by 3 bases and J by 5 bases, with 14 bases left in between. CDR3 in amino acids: CASSPLWGPDQPQHF. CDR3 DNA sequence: TGTGCCAGCTCACCCTTGTGGGGGCCGGATCAGCCCCAGCATTTT.

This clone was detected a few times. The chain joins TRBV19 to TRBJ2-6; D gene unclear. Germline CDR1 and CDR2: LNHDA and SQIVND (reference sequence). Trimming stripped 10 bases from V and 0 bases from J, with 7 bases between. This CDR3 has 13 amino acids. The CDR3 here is CATYSSGANVLTF. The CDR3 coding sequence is TGTGCCACCTACAGCTCTGGGGCCAACGTCCTGACTTTC. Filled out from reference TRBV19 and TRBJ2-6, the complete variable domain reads DGGITQSPKYLFRKEGQNVTLSCEQNLNHDAMYWYRQDPGQGLRLIYYSQIVNDFQKGDIAEGYSVSREKKESFPLTVTSAQKNPTAFYLCATYSSGANVLTFGAGSRLTVL.

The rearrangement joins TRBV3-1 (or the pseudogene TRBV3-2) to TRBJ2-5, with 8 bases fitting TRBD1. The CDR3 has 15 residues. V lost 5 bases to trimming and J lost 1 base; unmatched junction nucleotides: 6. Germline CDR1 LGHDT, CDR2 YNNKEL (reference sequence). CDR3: CASSVDRASQETQYF. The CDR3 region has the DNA TGTGCCAGCAGCGTGGACAGGGCTAGCCAAGAGACCCAGTACTTC.

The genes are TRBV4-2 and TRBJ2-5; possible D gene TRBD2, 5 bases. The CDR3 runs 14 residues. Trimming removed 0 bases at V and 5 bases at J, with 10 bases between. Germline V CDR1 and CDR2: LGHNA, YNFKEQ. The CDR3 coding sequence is TGTGCCAGCAGCCAAGATACTAGTTTCGAGACCCAGTACTTC. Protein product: CASSQDTSFETQYF.

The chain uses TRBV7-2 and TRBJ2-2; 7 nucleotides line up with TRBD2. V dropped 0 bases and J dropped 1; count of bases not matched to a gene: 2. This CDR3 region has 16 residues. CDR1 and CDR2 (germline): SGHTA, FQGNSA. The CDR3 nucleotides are TGTGCCAGCAGCTTAGCGGGCGGGGGGAACACCGGGGAGCTGTTTTTT. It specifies CASSLAGGGNTGELFF.

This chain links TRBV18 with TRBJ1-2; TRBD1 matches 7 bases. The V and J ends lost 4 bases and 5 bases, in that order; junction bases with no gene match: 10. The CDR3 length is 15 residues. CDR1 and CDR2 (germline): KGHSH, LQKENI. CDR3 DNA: TGTGCCAGCTCACATGGACAGGCCCGGGGATATGGCTACACCTTC. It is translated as CASSHGQARGYGYTF.

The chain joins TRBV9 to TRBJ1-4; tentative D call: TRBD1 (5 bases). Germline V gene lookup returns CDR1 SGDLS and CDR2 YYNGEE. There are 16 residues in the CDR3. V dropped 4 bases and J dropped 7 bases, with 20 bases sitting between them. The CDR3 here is CASSPAGVRVSEKLFF. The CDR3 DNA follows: TGTGCCAGCAGCCCCGCGGGGGTTCGGGTTTCTGAAAAACTGTTTTTT.

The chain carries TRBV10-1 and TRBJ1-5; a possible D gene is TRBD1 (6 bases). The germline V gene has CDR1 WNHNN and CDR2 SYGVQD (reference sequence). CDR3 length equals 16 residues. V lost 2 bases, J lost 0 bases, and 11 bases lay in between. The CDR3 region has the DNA TGCGCCAGCAGTGAGAGGCAGGGGCATAGCAATCAGCCCCAGCATTTT. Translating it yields CASSERQGHSNQPQHF.

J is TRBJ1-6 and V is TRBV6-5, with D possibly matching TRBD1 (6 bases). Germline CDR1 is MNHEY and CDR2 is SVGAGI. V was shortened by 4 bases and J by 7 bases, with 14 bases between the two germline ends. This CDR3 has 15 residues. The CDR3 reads CASSLQGARNSPLHF. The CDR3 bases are TGTGCCAGCAGTTTACAGGGTGCCCGGAATTCACCCCTCCACTTT.

CDR3 amino acids: CASSESGFGRGTEAFF. The CDR3 DNA reads as TGTGCCAGCAGTGAATCCGGTTTTGGGAGGGGCACTGAAGCTTTCTTT. V is TRBV25-1 and J is TRBJ1-1, with a weak D call TRBD1 (5 bases). This CDR3 region has 16 residues. The germline CDR1 and CDR2 sequences are MGHDK and SYGVNS. Trimming removed 1 base at V and 4 bases at J, with 16 bases between.

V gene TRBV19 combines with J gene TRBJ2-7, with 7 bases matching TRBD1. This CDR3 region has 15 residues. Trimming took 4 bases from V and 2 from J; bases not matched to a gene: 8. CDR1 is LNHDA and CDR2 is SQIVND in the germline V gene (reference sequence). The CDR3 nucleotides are TGTGCCAGTAGTAGCCGGGACAGTGTAGCCTACGAGCAGTACTTC. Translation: CASSSRDSVAYEQYF. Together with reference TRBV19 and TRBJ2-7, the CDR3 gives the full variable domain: DGGITQSPKYLFRKEGQNVTLSCEQNLNHDAMYWYRQDPGQGLRLIYYSQIVNDFQKGDIAEGYSVSREKKESFPLTVTSAQKNPTAFYLCASSSRDSVAYEQYFGPGTRLTVT.

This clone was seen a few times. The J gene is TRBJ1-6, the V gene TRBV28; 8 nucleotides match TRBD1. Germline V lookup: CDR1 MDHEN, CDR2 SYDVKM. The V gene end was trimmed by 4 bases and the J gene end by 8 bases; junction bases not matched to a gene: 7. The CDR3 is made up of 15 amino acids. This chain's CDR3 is CASSYIRGRDSPLHF. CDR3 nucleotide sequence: TGTGCCAGCAGTTACATCAGGGGGCGGGATTCACCCCTCCACTTT. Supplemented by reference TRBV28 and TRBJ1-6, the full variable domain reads DVKVTQSSRYLVKRTGEKVFLECVQDMDHENMFWYRQDPGLGLRLIYFSYDVKMKEKGDIPEGYSVSREKKERFSLILESASTNQTSMYLCASSYIRGRDSPLHFGNGTRLTVT.

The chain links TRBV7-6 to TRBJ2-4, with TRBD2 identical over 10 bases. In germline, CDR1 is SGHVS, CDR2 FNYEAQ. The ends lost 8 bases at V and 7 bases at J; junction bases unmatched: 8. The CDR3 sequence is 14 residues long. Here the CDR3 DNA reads TGTGCCAGCGCACCGGGACTAGCGATCAACATTCAGTACTTC. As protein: CASAPGLAINIQYF.

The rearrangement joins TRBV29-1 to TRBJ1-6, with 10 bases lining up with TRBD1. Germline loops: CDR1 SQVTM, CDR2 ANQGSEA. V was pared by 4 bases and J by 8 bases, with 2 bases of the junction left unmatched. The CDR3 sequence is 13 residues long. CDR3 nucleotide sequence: TGCAGCGTTGGTGGGACAGGGGATTCACCCCTCCACTTT. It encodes CSVGGTGDSPLHF. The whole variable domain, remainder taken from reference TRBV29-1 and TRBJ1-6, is SAVISQKPSRDICQRGTSLTIQCQVDSQVTMMFWYRQQPGQSLTLIATANQGSEATYESGFVIDKFPISRPNLTFSTLTVSNMSPEDSSIYLCSVGGTGDSPLHFGNGTRLTVT.

DNA for the CDR3: TGTGCCAGCAGTTACTCACGAGGTACCACTGAAGCTTTCTTT. This codes for CASSYSRGTTEAFF. The gene calls are TRBV6-2 or TRBV6-3 and TRBJ1-1, with D uncertain. Trimming shortened V by 0 bases and J by 4 bases, and 9 bases separated the two germline ends. The CDR3 sequence is 14 residues long. Germline V gives CDR1 MNHEY, CDR2 SVGEGT.

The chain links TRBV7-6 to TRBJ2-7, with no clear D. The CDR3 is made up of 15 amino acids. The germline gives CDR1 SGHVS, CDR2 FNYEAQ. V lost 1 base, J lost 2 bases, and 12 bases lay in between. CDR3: CASSLGTGRPYEQYF. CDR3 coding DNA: TGTGCCAGCAGCTTAGGAACGGGTAGACCCTACGAGCAGTACTTC. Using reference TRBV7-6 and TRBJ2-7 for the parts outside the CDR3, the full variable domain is GAGVSQSPRYKVTKRGQDVALRCDPISGHVSLYWYRQALGQGPEFLTYFNYEAQQDKSGLPNDRFSAERPEGSISTLTIQRTEQRDSAMYRCASSLGTGRPYEQYFGPGTRLTVT.